Detailed here is one T cell receptor (beta chain). This clonotype was seen a single time. The specificity of this receptor is unknown. The junction shows a germline mismatch at one end, possibly a read error. This sample was included in a study of post-analysis software for immune sequencing data (dated by TCRdb to about 2015). Study-level background: The recorded disease courses included relapsing-remitting, secondary progressive and progressive-relapsing multiple sclerosis, and some patients had no subtype annotation. A subset of samples was prepared in parallel using single-end sample barcoding, then pooled and co-amplified after Illumina adapter ligation. Patient repertoires were compared against about a dozen previously published healthy control repertoires from donors aged 6 to 25 years. Paper-wide results and their limitations: Significantly lower normalized Chao1 diversity was found in multiple sclerosis patients than in controls, suggesting substantial peripheral T-cell clonal expansion. The control group was slightly older than the multiple sclerosis patient group. Direct clustering with F measure revealed strong co-clustering of samples prepared in the same batch, which led to a batch-effect correction. Patients showed significantly higher frequencies than controls for 4 or 5 TRBV segments, among them TRBV5-6, TRBV5-1 and TRBV20-1.

CDR1 and CDR2, per the germline V gene, are MNHEY and SVGAGI. The CDR3 measures 15 amino acids from cysteine to phenylalanine. Only the CDR3 DNA is retained, 45 bases long and in frame from the first base. To demonstrate the VDJtools post-analysis software, TCR beta repertoires were profiled from the peripheral blood of more than ten young patients with multiple sclerosis. Multiple sclerosis patients were children and adolescents aged roughly 6 to 16 years. The method behind the library was PCR. Sequenced using an Illumina HiSeq 2500. To reduce PCR and sequencing biases, unique molecular identifiers were built into the TCR beta cDNA libraries. Roughly 500,000 cDNA molecules were obtained per 1 to 10 million input T cells, so each molecule approximated one T cell. The same protocol used for the earlier healthy control dataset was applied to prepare and sequence the patient libraries. Samples belonging to the same batch were prepared together, multiplexed and sequenced on a shared HiSeq lane. On the authors' methods: Raw barcoded reads were processed with MIGEC, discarding single-read molecular identifier groups before consensus assembly and CDR3 extraction. VDJtools was used for post-analysis of the clonotype tables, with diversity normalized by down-sampling every dataset to the smallest sample size. Repertoire overlap clustering matched CDR3 amino acid but not nucleotide sequences to correct batch-related cross-sample contamination. TCRdb handled the public reads itself, with Q25 trimming in fastp and clone calling in MiXCR, and kept productive beta chains. Each record represents a unique CDR3 protein, reported with the most common genes and DNA among its rows. These V and J calls are TCRdb output, not the study's own analysis. A total of some 690,000 distinct CDR3 sequences appear in this sample, 30% of them only once. The top ten constitute approximately 0.6% of the sample.

In this chain, TRBV6-5 is recombined with TRBJ2-4, and the D gene may be TRBD1, 6 bases matching. The origin of this receptor is a girl aged 5 to 17 with multiple sclerosis. Specimen: blood. The CDR3 in this case is CASSSIQGPQNIPYF. The bases are TGTGCCAGCAGTTCCATTCAGGGGCCCCAAAACATTCCGTACTTC.